This T cell receptor beta chain was recovered during a study of CD8+ T cells in alopecia areata. Study-level information: Patients remained on tofacitinib for 6 to 18 months and then went 6 months without it. Study outcomes and limitations: Normal skin's resident alphabeta T cells are also sequenced in scalp samples.

Sequencing templates came from extracted RNA that was reverse transcribed into cDNA. TCRdb keeps only in-frame clones here, not all; method: immunoSEQ multiplex PCR. The sample has 150,000 to 200,000 clones, about three fifths seen once; the top ten hold about 1.3%. Described treatment: oral pan-JAK inhibitor, 5-10 mg twice daily. Only a few counts were recorded for this clone. No antigen is known for it. From germline, CDR1 is GTSNPN and CDR2 SVGIG (reference sequence). Between the trimmed V and J ends, which lost 2 bases and 9 bases, there was a span of 11 bases. The CDR3 is 12 residues long. The specimen comprised CD4+ T cells sorted from blood, sampled at week 49, from a patient treated with tofacitinib. This chain connects TRBV30 to TRBJ2-1; D gene uncertain. This TCR was recovered from a human donor with alopecia areata. CDR3 amino acids: CAWSPPQSEQFF. CDR3 coding DNA: TGTGCCTGGAGTCCTCCGCAGAGTGAGCAGTTCTTC.